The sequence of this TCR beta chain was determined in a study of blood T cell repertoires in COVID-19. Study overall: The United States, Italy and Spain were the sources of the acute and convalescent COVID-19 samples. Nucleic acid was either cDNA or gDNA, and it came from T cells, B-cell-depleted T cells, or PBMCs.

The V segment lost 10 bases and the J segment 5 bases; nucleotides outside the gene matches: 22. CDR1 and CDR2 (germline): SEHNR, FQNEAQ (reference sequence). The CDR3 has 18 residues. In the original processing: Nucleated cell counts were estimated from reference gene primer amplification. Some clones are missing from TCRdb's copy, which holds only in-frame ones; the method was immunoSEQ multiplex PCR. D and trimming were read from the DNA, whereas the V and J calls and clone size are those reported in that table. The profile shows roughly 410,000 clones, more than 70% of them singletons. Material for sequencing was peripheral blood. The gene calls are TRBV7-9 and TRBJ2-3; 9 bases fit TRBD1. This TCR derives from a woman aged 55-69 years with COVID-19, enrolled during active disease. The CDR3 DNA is TGTGCCACTACAAAACCAGACCTCGGGACAGGGAGGGGAGATACGCAGTATTTT. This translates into CATTKPDLGTGRGDTQYF.